This paragraph covers one T cell receptor (beta chain) sequence. There are 13 residues in the CDR3. Per germline, CDR1 MNHEY and CDR2 SVGAGI. The V end lost 6 bases, the J end lost 2 bases, and 11 bases lay between the germline ends. This sample was included in a study of blood T cell repertoires in COVID-19. Overall study context: COVID-19 samples from acute and convalescent phases originated in the United States, Italy and Spain. Sample material is recorded as cDNA or gDNA derived from T cells, B-cell-depleted T cells, or PBMCs.

Study processing details: For nucleated cells, counts were estimated from reference gene primer amplification. This table comes from immunoSEQ multiplex PCR, and its TCRdb copy is limited to in-frame clones, with some not included. That table supplies the V and J calls and clone size; D and trimming were determined from the DNA. Found here are about 20,000 clones, roughly 91% of them singletons; the top ten hold 2.5% to 3.5%. Sequencing used peripheral blood. The genes are TRBV6-5 and TRBJ2-7, with D tentatively TRBD1 (5 bases). The origin of this receptor is a man aged 70 or older with acute or convalescent COVID-19. In DNA form, the CDR3 reads TGTGCCAGCAGATTGGGCAGGGCCTACGAGCAGTACTTC. Its translation is CASRLGRAYEQYF.